These 27 T cell receptor beta chains were sequenced from one sample in a study of shared T cell receptors in the human thymus. Profiled with immunoSEQ multiplex PCR; TCRdb holds only in-frame clones, not every one. The table lists about 660,000 clones, around 87% of them singletons, with about 0.0094% in the top ten. This sample also belongs to another study, concerning human thymus T cells.

Sequencing used thymocytes. The source is a boy under three years old with a congenital heart defect.

This clone has just one count. The chain links TRBV4-1 to TRBJ2-1; 9 nucleotides agree with TRBD1. The V gene end was trimmed by 6 bases and the J gene end by 6 bases; junction bases not matched to a gene: 9. CDR3 length: 15 amino acids. CDR1 is MGHRA and CDR2 is YSYEKL in the germline V gene. CDR3 coding DNA: TGCGCCAGCAGTCCGGGACAGGGATCCGCCAATGAGCAGTTCTTC. Translating it yields CASSPGQGSANEQFF.

The chain employs TRBV10-3 and TRBJ2-3, with 11 bases that match TRBD2. This CDR3 comprises 16 residues. Trimming took 4 bases from V and 1 from J; bases not matched to a gene: 4. Germline V gene lookup returns CDR1 ENHRY and CDR2 SYGVKD. The CDR3: CAISVTSGNGTDTQYF. The CDR3 DNA reads as TGTGCCATCAGTGTGACTAGCGGGAATGGCACAGATACGCAGTATTTT.

The chain employs TRBV28 and TRBJ1-5, with TRBD1 matching over 7 bases. Losses at the gene ends were 8 bases for V and 6 bases for J; bases not matched to a gene: 4. The CDR3 totals 12 residues. Germline values: CDR1 MDHEN, CDR2 SYDVKM. The CDR3 region has the DNA TGTGCCAGCGCGGCAGGGGGTCAGCCCCAGCATTTT. It encodes CASAAGGQPQHF.

V usage is TRBV6-5 and J usage is TRBJ2-5; possibly TRBD2 for D (5 bases). V dropped 2 bases and J dropped 5 bases, with 9 bases sitting between them. This CDR3 comprises 13 residues. The germline V gene has CDR1 MNHEY and CDR2 SVGAGI. CDR3 nucleotides: TGTGCCAGCAGTTACATTAGCGAGGAGACCCAGTACTTC. It yields the protein CASSYISEETQYF.

CDR3 bases: TGCGCCAGCAGCCAAGGTCGCGCGAGACAGGGAAAATCCTACGAGCAGTACTTC. Its translation is CASSQGRARQGKSYEQYF. The chain links TRBV4-3 to TRBJ2-7; TRBD1 matches 7 bases. Germline CDR1 is LGHNA and CDR2 is YSLEER. V was clipped by 1 base and J by 1 base; unmatched bases: 13. The CDR3 is 18 residues long.

This chain connects TRBV7-6 to TRBJ1-1; 11 nucleotides match TRBD1. The CDR3 covers 16 residues. Trimming at V came to 1 base and at J to 3 bases, leaving 4 bases not matched to a gene. Germline CDR1 and CDR2: SGHVS and FNYEAQ. CDR3 sequence reads: CASSLGTGGRDTEAFF. The CDR3 DNA follows: TGTGCCAGCAGCTTAGGGACAGGGGGCCGGGACACTGAAGCTTTCTTT.

Note on this clone: Other DNA sequences within the sample encode an identical CDR3. The rearrangement uses TRBV4-3 and TRBJ2-7; D is uncertain. The CDR3 has 14 amino acids. CDR1 is LGHNA and CDR2 is YSLEER in the germline V gene. Trimming shortened V by 0 bases and J by 1 base, and 7 bases separated the two germline ends. CDR3 coding DNA: TGCGCCAGCAGCCAAGATCCGGGTTCCTACGAGCAGTACTTC. It translates to CASSQDPGSYEQYF.

J is TRBJ2-3 and V is TRBV11-2; 10 bases fit TRBD2. CDR3 length: 15 amino acids. The V gene's germline CDR1 is SGHAT and CDR2 FQNNGV. J lost 6 bases, V lost 5 bases, and 8 bases had no gene match. The CDR3 loop is CASSALAGVADTQYF. In nucleotides, the CDR3 is TGTGCCAGCAGCGCCCTAGCGGGAGTGGCGGATACGCAGTATTTT.

The chain employs TRBV5-6 and TRBJ1-5; 7 positions match TRBD1. CDR1 and CDR2 from the germline V gene are SGHDT and YYEEEE. The CDR3 spans 13 residues. Trimming took 2 bases from V and 6 from J; bases not matched to a gene: 2. CDR3 nucleotide sequence: TGTGCCAGCAGCTTAACAGGGGCTCAGCCCCAGCATTTT. This encodes CASSLTGAQPQHF.

This chain connects TRBV7-8 to TRBJ2-5, with D unresolved. V lost 0 bases to trimming and J lost 5 bases, with 7 bases between them. The germline gives CDR1 SGHVS, CDR2 FQNEAQ. The CDR3 extends over 13 amino acids. The CDR3 protein is CASSLAQQETQYF. In DNA form, the CDR3 reads TGTGCCAGCAGCTTAGCGCAACAGGAGACCCAGTACTTC.

This clone has just one count. The chain uses TRBV7-2 and TRBJ2-7; TRBD2 agrees at 13 bases. CDR1 is SGHTA, CDR2 FQGNSA, per germline. The ends lost 4 bases at V and 7 bases at J; junction bases unmatched: 10. This CDR3 spans 16 amino acids. Here the CDR3 DNA reads TGTGCCAGCAGCTCCCTACTAGCGGGAGGGCCGGGTGAGCAGTACTTC. It encodes CASSSLLAGGPGEQYF.

V and J are TRBV5-1 and TRBJ1-2, with no clear D. The CDR3 has 14 residues. Trimming removed 0 bases from V and 1 base from J, with 7 bases in between. Germline values: CDR1 SGHRS, CDR2 YFSETQ. The CDR3 region has the DNA TGCGCCAGCAGCTTGGGAGTGGTTAACTATGGCTACACCTTC. Residues: CASSLGVVNYGYTF.

CDR3 nucleotide sequence: TGTGCCAGCAGGATTGACAGGGCCTCGAACACCGGGGAGCTGTTTTTT. Translating gives CASRIDRASNTGELFF. This sequence joins TRBV27 and TRBJ2-2; 7 bases map to TRBD1. V shed 6 bases and J 0 bases; nucleotides not matched to a gene: 7. The CDR3 consists of 16 residues. The germline gives CDR1 MNHEY, CDR2 SMNVEV (reference sequence).

This chain joins TRBV19 and TRBJ2-1; D gene unclear. V lost 4 bases and J 0 bases, leaving 10 bases between the germline ends. Germline CDR1 and CDR2: LNHDA and SQIVND (reference sequence). This CDR3 spans 15 amino acids. CDR3 region: CASSTDFSSYNEQFF. CDR3 DNA sequence: TGTGCCAGTAGTACAGACTTCTCCTCCTACAATGAGCAGTTCTTC.

The chain combines TRBV2 with TRBJ1-2, with unresolved D. The length of the CDR3 is 16 residues. Germline CDR1 is SNHLY and CDR2 is FYNNEI. Between the trimmed V and J ends, which lost 3 bases and 2 bases, there was a span of 16 bases. DNA for the CDR3: TGTGCCAGCAGTGATCACAGAACACAAGTAAACTATGGCTACACCTTC. Encoded protein: CASSDHRTQVNYGYTF.

The chain has TRBV5-4 and TRBJ2-7, with D possibly TRBD1 on 7 matching bases. Germline CDR1 SGHNT, CDR2 YYREEE (reference sequence). The CDR3 runs 15 residues. V was trimmed by 0 bases and J by 4 bases, leaving 14 bases between them. The CDR3 sequence is CASSLEAGQIYEQYF. The CDR3 bases are TGTGCCAGCAGCTTGGAGGCGGGACAGATTTACGAGCAGTACTTC. Full variable domain (rest looked up from reference TRBV5-4 and TRBJ2-7): ETGVTQSPTHLIKTRGQQVTLRCSSQSGHNTVSWYQQALGQGPQFIFQYYREEENGRGNFPPRFSGLQFPNYSSELNVNALELDDSALYLCASSLEAGQIYEQYFGPGTRLTVT.

V gene TRBV2 combines with J gene TRBJ1-5; D uncertain. V was pared by 3 bases and J by 7 bases, with 16 bases between. This CDR3 is built from 15 residues. Germline-derived CDR1 and CDR2 are SNHLY and FYNNEI. In DNA form, the CDR3 reads TGTGCCAGCAGTGACGATGAGGATTCGGGACAGCCCCAGCATTTT. Amino acid sequence: CASSDDEDSGQPQHF.

The chain links TRBV28 to TRBJ2-3; 7 positions match TRBD2. This CDR3 has 15 amino acids. V gave up 6 bases and J gave up 2 bases; unmatched junction bases: 8. The germline gives CDR1 MDHEN, CDR2 SYDVKM. CDR3 sequence: CASSKREGYTDTQYF. The CDR3 coding sequence is TGTGCCAGCAGCAAGAGGGAGGGCTACACAGATACGCAGTATTTT.

The V and J genes are TRBV5-4 and TRBJ2-2; 7 nucleotides agree with TRBD2. Germline-derived CDR1 and CDR2 are SGHNT and YYREEE (reference sequence). V shed 0 bases and J 0 bases; nucleotides not matched to a gene: 8. CDR3 length equals 18 residues. CDR3 sequence (DNA): TGTGCCAGCAGCTTGGGGATAGCGGGCCACTCGAACACCGGGGAGCTGTTTTTT. Translated: CASSLGIAGHSNTGELFF.

The chain combines TRBV25-1 with TRBJ2-7; D might be TRBD2 (5 bases). Deletions cut 4 bases from V and 8 bases from J, with 21 bases between. This CDR3 region has 15 residues. Looked up from germline, CDR1 is MGHDK and CDR2 is SYGVNS. As DNA, the CDR3 is TGTGCCAGCAGTGGGTCGGCCAGGTCGAGGGCCAAGCAGTACTTC. Protein sequence: CASSGSARSRAKQYF.

The CDR3 sequence: CASSAQGYGYTF. CDR3 sequence (DNA): TGTGCCAGCAGTGCACAGGGGTATGGCTACACCTTC. The V and J genes are TRBV6-5 and TRBJ1-2; 7 bases map to TRBD1. Germline V lookup: CDR1 MNHEY, CDR2 SVGAGI. The CDR3 has 12 amino acids. V dropped 5 bases and J dropped 5; count of bases not matched to a gene: 2.

The chain carries TRBV15 and TRBJ2-7; TRBD1 is a possible D gene (5 bases). The V and J ends lost 3 bases and 3 bases respectively, with 12 bases between them. Looked up from germline, CDR1 is LNHNV and CDR2 is YYDKDF (reference sequence). CDR3 size: 14 residues. Here the CDR3 reads CATSSAQGLYEQYF. The CDR3 DNA reads TGTGCCACCAGCAGCGCCCAGGGTCTCTACGAGCAGTACTTC.

This chain uses TRBV6-1 with TRBJ2-2, with TRBD2 identical over 15 bases. Germline assignment: CDR1 MNHNS and CDR2 SASEGT. The length of the CDR3 is 18 residues. V shed 1 base, J shed 3 bases, and the junction held 3 bases outside the gene matches. The CDR3 DNA follows: TGTGCCAGCAGTGAAGGGACTAGCGGGGGGGTATACACCGGGGAGCTGTTTTTT. It translates to CASSEGTSGGVYTGELFF.

V and J are TRBV28 and TRBJ2-7, with a tentative D call TRBD1 (6 bases). The CDR3 spans 15 residues. V was pared by 3 bases and J by 1 base, with 13 bases between. Germline V gene lookup returns CDR1 MDHEN and CDR2 SYDVKM. CDR3 sequence: CASSLEVQGSYEQYF. The CDR3 nucleotides are TGTGCCAGCAGTTTGGAGGTGCAGGGGTCCTACGAGCAGTACTTC.

This chain joins TRBV10-3 and TRBJ2-5, with TRBD2 identical over 7 bases. Germline CDR1 ENHRY, CDR2 SYGVKD. V lost 0 bases and J lost 5; bases outside the gene matches: 9. The CDR3 loop spans 16 amino acids. CDR3 protein: CAISESSGQGGETQYF. In nucleotides, the CDR3 is TGTGCCATCAGTGAGTCGTCGGGGCAGGGAGGGGAGACCCAGTACTTC.

For this clone: Within the sample, other DNA sequences also encode this same CDR3. This chain connects TRBV4-3 to TRBJ2-1, with TRBD2 matching over 9 bases. The J segment lost 7 bases and the V segment lost 1 base, leaving 2 bases of the junction unmatched. Germline values: CDR1 LGHNA, CDR2 YSLEER. This CDR3 spans 14 amino acids. CDR3 coding DNA: TGCGCCAGCAGCCAAGGGCTAGCGGGAAATGAGCAGTTCTTC. It specifies CASSQGLAGNEQFF.

The chain uses TRBV5-1 and TRBJ2-5; D is ambiguous. Between the trimmed V and J ends, which lost 7 bases and 1 base, there was a span of 5 bases. CDR1 is SGHRS and CDR2 is YFSETQ in the germline V gene. The CDR3 is 11 residues long. The CDR3 nucleotides read TGCGCCAGCGCTACCCAAGAGACCCAGTACTTC. Translation: CASATQETQYF.